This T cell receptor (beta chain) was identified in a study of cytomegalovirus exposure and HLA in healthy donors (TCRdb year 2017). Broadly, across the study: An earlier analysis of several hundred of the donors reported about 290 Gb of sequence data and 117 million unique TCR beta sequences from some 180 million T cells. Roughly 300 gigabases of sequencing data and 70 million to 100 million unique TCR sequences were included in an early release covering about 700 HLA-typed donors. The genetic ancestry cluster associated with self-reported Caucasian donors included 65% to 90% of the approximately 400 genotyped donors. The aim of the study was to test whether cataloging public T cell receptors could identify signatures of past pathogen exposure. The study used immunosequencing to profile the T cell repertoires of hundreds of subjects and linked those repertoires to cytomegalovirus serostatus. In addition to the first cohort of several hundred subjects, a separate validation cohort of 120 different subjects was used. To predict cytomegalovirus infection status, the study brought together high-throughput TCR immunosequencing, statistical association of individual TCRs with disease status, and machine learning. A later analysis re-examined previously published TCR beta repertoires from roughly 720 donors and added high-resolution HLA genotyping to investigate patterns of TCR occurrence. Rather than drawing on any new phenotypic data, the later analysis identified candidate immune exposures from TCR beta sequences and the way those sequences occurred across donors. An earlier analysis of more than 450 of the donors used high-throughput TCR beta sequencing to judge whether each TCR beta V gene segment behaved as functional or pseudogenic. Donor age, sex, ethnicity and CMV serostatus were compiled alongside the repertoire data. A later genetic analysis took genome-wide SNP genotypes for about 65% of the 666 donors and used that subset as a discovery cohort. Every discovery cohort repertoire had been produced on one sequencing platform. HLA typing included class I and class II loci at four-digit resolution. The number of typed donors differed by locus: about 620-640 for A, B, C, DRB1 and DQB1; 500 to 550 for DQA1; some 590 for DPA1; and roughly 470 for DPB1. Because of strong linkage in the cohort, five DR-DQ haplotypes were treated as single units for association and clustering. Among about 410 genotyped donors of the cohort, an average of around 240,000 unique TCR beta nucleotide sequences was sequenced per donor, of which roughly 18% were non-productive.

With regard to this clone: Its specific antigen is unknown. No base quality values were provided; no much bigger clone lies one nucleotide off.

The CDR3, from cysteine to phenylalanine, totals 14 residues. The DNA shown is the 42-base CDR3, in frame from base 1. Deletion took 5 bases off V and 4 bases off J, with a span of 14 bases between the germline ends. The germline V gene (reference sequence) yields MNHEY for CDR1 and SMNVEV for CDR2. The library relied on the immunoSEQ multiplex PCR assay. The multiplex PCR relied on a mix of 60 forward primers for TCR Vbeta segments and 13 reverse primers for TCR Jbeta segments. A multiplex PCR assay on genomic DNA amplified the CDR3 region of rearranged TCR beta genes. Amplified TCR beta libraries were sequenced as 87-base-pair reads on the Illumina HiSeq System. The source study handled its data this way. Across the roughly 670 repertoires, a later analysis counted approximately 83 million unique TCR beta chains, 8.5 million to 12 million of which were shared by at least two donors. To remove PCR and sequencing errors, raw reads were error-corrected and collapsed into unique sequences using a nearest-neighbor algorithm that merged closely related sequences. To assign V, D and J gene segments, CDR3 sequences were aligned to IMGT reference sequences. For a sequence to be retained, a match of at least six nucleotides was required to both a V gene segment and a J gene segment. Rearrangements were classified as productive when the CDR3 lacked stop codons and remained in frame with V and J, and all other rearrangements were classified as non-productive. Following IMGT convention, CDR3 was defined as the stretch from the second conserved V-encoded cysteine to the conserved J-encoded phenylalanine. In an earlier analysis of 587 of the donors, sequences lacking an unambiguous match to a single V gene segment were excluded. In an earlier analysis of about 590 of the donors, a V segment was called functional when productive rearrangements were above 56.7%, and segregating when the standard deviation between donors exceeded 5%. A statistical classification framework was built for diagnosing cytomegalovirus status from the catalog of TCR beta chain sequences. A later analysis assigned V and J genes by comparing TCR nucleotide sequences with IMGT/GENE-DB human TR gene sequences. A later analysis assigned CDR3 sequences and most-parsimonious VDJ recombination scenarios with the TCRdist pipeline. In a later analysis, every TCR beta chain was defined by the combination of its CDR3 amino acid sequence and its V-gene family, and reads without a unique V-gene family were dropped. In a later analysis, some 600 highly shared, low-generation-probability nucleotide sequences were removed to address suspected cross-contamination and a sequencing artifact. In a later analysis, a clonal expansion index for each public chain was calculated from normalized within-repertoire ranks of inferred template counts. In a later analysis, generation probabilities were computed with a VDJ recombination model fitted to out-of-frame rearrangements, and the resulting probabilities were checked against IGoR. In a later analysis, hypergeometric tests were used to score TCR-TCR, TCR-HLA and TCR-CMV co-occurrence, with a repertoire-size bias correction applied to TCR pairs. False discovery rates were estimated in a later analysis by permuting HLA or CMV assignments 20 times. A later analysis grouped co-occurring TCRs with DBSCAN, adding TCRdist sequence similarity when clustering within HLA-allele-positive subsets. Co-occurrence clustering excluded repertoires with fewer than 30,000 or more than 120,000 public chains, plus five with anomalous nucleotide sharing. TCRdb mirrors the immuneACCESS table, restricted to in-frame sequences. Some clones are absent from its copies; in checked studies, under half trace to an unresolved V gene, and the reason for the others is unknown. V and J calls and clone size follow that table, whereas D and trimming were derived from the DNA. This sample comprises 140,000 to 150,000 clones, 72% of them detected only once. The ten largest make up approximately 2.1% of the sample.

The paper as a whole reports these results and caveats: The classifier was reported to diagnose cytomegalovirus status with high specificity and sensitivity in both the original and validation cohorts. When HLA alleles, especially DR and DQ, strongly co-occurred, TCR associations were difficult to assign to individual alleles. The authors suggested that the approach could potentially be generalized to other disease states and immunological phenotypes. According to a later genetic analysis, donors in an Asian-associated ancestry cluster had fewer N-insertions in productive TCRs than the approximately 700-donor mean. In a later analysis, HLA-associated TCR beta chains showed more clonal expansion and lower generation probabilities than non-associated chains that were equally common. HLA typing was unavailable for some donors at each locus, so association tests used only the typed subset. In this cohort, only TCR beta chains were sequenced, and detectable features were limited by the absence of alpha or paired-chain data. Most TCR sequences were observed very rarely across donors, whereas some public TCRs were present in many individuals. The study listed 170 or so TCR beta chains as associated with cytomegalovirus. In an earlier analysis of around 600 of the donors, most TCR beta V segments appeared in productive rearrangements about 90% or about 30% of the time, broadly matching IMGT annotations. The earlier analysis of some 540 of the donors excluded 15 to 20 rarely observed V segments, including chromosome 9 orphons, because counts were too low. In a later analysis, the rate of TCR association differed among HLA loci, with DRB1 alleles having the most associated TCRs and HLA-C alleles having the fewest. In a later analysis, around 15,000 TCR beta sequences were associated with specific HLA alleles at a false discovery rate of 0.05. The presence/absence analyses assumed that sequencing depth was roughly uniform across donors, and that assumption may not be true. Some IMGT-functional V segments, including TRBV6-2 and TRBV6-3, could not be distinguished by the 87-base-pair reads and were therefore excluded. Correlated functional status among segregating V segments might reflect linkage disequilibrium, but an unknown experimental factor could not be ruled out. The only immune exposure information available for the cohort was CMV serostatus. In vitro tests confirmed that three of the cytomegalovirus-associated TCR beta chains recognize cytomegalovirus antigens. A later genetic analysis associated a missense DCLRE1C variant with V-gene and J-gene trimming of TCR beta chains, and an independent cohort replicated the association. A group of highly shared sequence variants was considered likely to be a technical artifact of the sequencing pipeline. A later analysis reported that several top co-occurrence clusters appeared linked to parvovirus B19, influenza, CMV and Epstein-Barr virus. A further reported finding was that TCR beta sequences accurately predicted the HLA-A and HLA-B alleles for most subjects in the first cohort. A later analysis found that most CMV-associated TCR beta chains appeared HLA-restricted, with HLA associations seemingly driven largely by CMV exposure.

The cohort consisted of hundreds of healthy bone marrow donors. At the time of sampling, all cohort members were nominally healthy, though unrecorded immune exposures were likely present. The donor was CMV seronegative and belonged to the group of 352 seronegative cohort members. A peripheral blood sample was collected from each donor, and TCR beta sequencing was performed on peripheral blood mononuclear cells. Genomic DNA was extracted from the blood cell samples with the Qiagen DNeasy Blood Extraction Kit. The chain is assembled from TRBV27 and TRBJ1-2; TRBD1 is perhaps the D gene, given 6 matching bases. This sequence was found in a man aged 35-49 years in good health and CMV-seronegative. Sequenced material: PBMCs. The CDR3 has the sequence CASSPSTGTYGYTF. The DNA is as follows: TGTGCCAGCAGTCCTTCGACAGGTACCTATGGCTACACCTTC.